A selection of T cell receptor beta chains follows, all from one sample in a study of naive and memory T cell subsets. TCRdb reprocessed the UMI-ligation and nested PCR reads via MiXCR and lists one record per CDR3 protein. The data hold about 25,000 distinct CDR3 sequences, with roughly 5.5% observed a single time. Sequenced sample: blood. The receptor source for this set is an adult in good health. The CDR3 runs from the conserved cysteine through the conserved F or W. Each record gives: J gene, clone size, D gene, V gene, CDR3 DNA, CDR3 protein. D genes are given only for firm matches. Rows give clone size only sometimes, using once, few, many, or a class for an expanded clone.

J gene: TRBJ2-3
clone size: medium-sized
D gene: -
V gene: TRBV7-9
CDR3 DNA: TGTGCCAGCAGCTTACCTGACCTGGGGCCTAGCACAGATACGCAGTATTTT
CDR3 protein: CASSLPDLGPSTDTQYF

J gene: TRBJ2-7
clone size: few
D gene: TRBD2
V gene: TRBV27
CDR3 DNA: TGTGCCAGCGGGGTCCAGCAGTTTATGGGGGGGGAGCAGTACTTC
CDR3 protein: CASGVQQFMGGEQYF

J gene: TRBJ2-1
clone size: -
D gene: TRBD2
V gene: TRBV11-2
CDR3 DNA: TGTGCCAGCAGCCCAAGGGTTAGCGGGAGTGTCGATGAGCAGTTCTTC
CDR3 protein: CASSPRVSGSVDEQFF

J gene: TRBJ2-1
clone size: many
D gene: -
V gene: TRBV12-3/TRBV12-4
CDR3 DNA: TGTGCCAGCCTAACAAGGACAGCGAACAATGAGCAGTTCTTC
CDR3 protein: CASLTRTANNEQFF

J gene: TRBJ2-3
clone size: many
D gene: TRBD2
V gene: TRBV7-9
CDR3 DNA: TGTGCCAGCAGCCGCCTAACCGGGACTAGCGGGACCCGAACCGAATTCACAGATACGCAGTATTTT
CDR3 protein: CASSRLTGTSGTRTEFTDTQYF

J gene: TRBJ1-3
clone size: many
D gene: -
V gene: TRBV6-6
CDR3 DNA: TGTGCCAGCAGTGAGCCATCCTCTGGAAACACCATATATTTT
CDR3 protein: CASSEPSSGNTIYF

J gene: TRBJ1-2
clone size: many
D gene: -
V gene: TRBV12-3/TRBV12-4
CDR3 DNA: TGTGCCAGCAGTTTTTCCGGGATCGACTATGGCTACACCTTC
CDR3 protein: CASSFSGIDYGYTF

J gene: TRBJ2-7
clone size: many
D gene: TRBD2
V gene: TRBV6-5
CDR3 DNA: TGTGCCAGCAGTTACGACGCGAGCGGGATGGCCCACTTC
CDR3 protein: CASSYDASGMAHF

J gene: TRBJ2-2
clone size: many
D gene: TRBD1
V gene: TRBV12-5
CDR3 DNA: TGTGCTAGTGGTTTGGAGGGGACAGGGGCGTTCAGCGGGGAGCTGTTTTTT
CDR3 protein: CASGLEGTGAFSGELFF

J gene: TRBJ2-1
clone size: many
D gene: TRBD2
V gene: TRBV27
CDR3 DNA: TGTGCCAGCAGTCAAGGACCGGGAGGGATCAATGAGCAGTTCTTC
CDR3 protein: CASSQGPGGINEQFF

J gene: TRBJ2-5
clone size: many
D gene: TRBD2
V gene: TRBV6-5
CDR3 DNA: TGTGCCAGCAGTCCTCGACTAGCGGGAGGGCAAGAGACCCAGTACTTC
CDR3 protein: CASSPRLAGGQETQYF

J gene: TRBJ1-5
clone size: many
D gene: -
V gene: TRBV28
CDR3 DNA: TGTGCCAGCAGTGAGACGGCCAATCAGCCCCAGCATTTT
CDR3 protein: CASSETANQPQHF

J gene: TRBJ2-1
clone size: few
D gene: -
V gene: TRBV5-5
CDR3 DNA: TGTGCCAGCAGCTTAGGAATTGGCCGAACCGTAAGCTCCTACAATGAGCAGTTCTTC
CDR3 protein: CASSLGIGRTVSSYNEQFF

J gene: TRBJ1-5
clone size: many
D gene: -
V gene: TRBV12-3/TRBV12-4
CDR3 DNA: TGTGCCAGCAGTTTAAAAATGGGTCAGCCCCAGCATTTT
CDR3 protein: CASSLKMGQPQHF

J gene: TRBJ2-7
clone size: many
D gene: -
V gene: TRBV7-9
CDR3 DNA: TGTGCCAGCAGCGATCCCGGGTCGGGGGAGCAGTACTTC
CDR3 protein: CASSDPGSGEQYF

J gene: TRBJ2-3
clone size: many
D gene: TRBD1
V gene: TRBV29-1
CDR3 DNA: TGCAGCGTGGACCTCCGGGACAGGTCGGATACGCAGTATTTT
CDR3 protein: CSVDLRDRSDTQYF

J gene: TRBJ2-3
clone size: many
D gene: TRBD2
V gene: TRBV14
CDR3 DNA: TGTGCCAGCAGCCAAGTCAGCGGGAGTACTGATACGCAGTATTTT
CDR3 protein: CASSQVSGSTDTQYF

J gene: TRBJ1-2
clone size: many
D gene: -
V gene: TRBV7-9
CDR3 DNA: TGTGCCAGCAGCTCCAGTACAGGGTCCGACTATGGCTACACCTTC
CDR3 protein: CASSSSTGSDYGYTF

J gene: TRBJ1-2
clone size: many
D gene: -
V gene: TRBV14
CDR3 DNA: TGTGCCAGCAGTCCCGACAGGAACTATGGCTACACCTTC
CDR3 protein: CASSPDRNYGYTF

J gene: TRBJ2-7
clone size: once
D gene: TRBD1
V gene: TRBV5-4
CDR3 DNA: TGTGCCAGCAGCTTCAGGGGGACCTACGAGCAGTACTTC
CDR3 protein: CASSFRGTYEQYF

J gene: TRBJ2-7
clone size: few
D gene: -
V gene: TRBV4-3
CDR3 DNA: TGCGCCAGCAGCGTAGATCCATCGGCGGGAACCTACGAGCAGTACTTC
CDR3 protein: CASSVDPSAGTYEQYF